This TCR beta chain was recorded in a study of radiotherapy plus CTLA-4 blockade in lung cancer. The CDR3 runs to 13 residues. Germline lookup yields CDR1 MNHEY and CDR2 SVGAGI. Measured with immunoSEQ multiplex PCR; TCRdb has only the in-frame clones, and not every one. The sample includes tens of thousands of clones, roughly three quarters of them seen just once. This specimen consisted of peripheral blood, obtained from a patient treated with radiotherapy plus ipilimumab. The chain employs TRBV6-5 and TRBJ2-7; TRBD1 matches at 12 bases. The receptor was isolated from a human donor with non-small cell lung cancer that progressed on radiotherapy plus ipilimumab. Here the CDR3 reads CASFPGTGGVGAV. In DNA, the CDR3 is TGTGCCAGCTTTCCGGGGACAGGGGGCGTCGGCGCGGTC.